This TCR beta chain was sequenced during a study of identical twins. TCRdb re-derived calls from the 5' RACE reads in MiXCR, one entry per CDR3 protein. The sample consists of about 890,000 distinct CDR3 sequences, 12% of them appearing once. This clonotype was seen a handful of times. The antigen is not known. Broader study findings: Twins' surplus sharing was weaker for beta out-of-frame sequences. Fewer insertions were carried by abundant cord blood beta clonotypes, but none was seen in memory repertoires.

This sample also belongs to another study, concerning yellow fever vaccine responses in identical twins. That publication notes: Reportedly, twins' vaccine T cell responses looked partly convergent and partly personalized.

Sequenced: PBMCs. The TCR was taken from a woman aged 18 to 35 in good health.

The CDR3: CASSYSRGGGELFF. As DNA, the CDR3 is TGTGCCAGCAGTTACTCGCGGGGGGGCGGGGAGCTGTTTTTT. The rearrangement uses TRBV6-5 and TRBJ2-2, with TRBD2 matching over 9 bases. The length of the CDR3 is 14 residues. The V segment lost 0 bases and the J segment 7 bases; nucleotides outside the gene matches: 0. Germline values: CDR1 MNHEY, CDR2 SVGAGI.